This T cell receptor beta chain was observed in a study of blood T cells in healthy people across ages. Each sample yielded at least 5.5 micrograms of PBMC total RNA. This CDR3 contains 16 residues. V dropped 3 bases and J dropped 7; count of bases not matched to a gene: 10. CDR1 and CDR2 (germline): SGHRS, YFSETQ. This clonotype was observed at least ten times. Combining a sample-barcoded 5' primer with a J-beta primer mix, a second PCR ran for roughly 7 to 12 cycles. TCRdb re-called the 5' RACE reads with MiXCR, one entry per CDR3 protein. In the table there are over 550,000 distinct CDR3 sequences, approximately 30% of which are singletons.

The rearrangement uses TRBV5-1 and TRBJ2-5; 12 bases match TRBD2. Sequencing input: blood. The TCR was taken from a woman at least 80 years old in good health. The DNA of the CDR3 is TGCGCCAGCAGCTCGGGGACTAGCGGGCTCCTCGGGACCCAGTACTTC. Translated, it gives CASSSGTSGLLGTQYF.